The T cell receptor beta chain described here comes from a study of T cells after yellow fever vaccination. Background on the study: Fractions of limited cellularity were prepared by means of SMART-Seq v4 Ultra Low Input. Study findings and constraints: Reappearing after the booster were most of the clones from primary vaccination (around 96% CD4, roughly 86% CD8).

A universal primer site and UMIs were added as TCR cDNA was made by 5'RACE template switching. MiXCR was run by TCRdb on the 5' RACE reads, yielding one entry per CDR3 protein. The sample records about 350,000 distinct CDR3 sequences, around 12% being singletons. Germline V gene sequence: CDR1 SGHTA, CDR2 FQGNSA. V lost 8 bases and J lost 4; bases outside the gene matches: 6. CDR3 size: 13 residues. There are a few counts of this clonotype. The antigen remains unidentified. The chain links TRBV7-2 to TRBJ2-3; 7 nucleotides match TRBD1. This receptor was obtained from a man aged 18 to 30 who received the YFV17D yellow fever vaccine. The source was CD4+ T cells sorted from PBMCs, collected 15 days after the yellow fever booster vaccination. For the CDR3, the DNA is TGTGCCAGCGGGCCAGGGGGATCAGATACGCAGTATTTT. Translated, it gives CASGPGGSDTQYF.